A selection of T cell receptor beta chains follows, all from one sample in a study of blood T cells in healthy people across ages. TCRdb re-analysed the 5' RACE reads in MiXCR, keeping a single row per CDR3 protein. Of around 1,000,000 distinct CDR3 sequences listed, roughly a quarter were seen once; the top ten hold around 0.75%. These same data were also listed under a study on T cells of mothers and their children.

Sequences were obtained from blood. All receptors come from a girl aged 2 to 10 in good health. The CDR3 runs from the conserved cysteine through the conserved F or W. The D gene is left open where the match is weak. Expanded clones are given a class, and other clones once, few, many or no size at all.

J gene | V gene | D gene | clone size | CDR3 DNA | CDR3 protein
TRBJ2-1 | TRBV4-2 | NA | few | TGTGCCAGCAGCCACCCTAGGTTAAATGAGCAGTTCTTC | CASSHPRLNEQFF
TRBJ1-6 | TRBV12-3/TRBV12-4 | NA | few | TGTGCCAGCAGTTTCAGGGGACGGGGCTCACCCCTCCACTTT | CASSFRGRGSPLHF
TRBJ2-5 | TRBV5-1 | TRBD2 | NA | TGCGCCAGCAGCTCGCGGACTAGCGGCGGCCGCCGAGAGGAGACCCAGTACTTC | CASSSRTSGGRREETQYF
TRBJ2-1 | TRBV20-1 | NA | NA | TGCAGTGCTACTATACCGGGACGAAACAATGAGCAGTTCTTC | CSATIPGRNNEQFF
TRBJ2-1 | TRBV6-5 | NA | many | TGTGCCAGCAGCCCACGGCCTCCCTACAATGAGCAGTTCTTC | CASSPRPPYNEQFF
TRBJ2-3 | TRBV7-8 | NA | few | TGTGCCAGCAGCTTAGTTGGTCGGGAAGGCACAGATACGCAGTATTTT | CASSLVGREGTDTQYF
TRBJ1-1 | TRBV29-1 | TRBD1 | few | TGCAGCGCACCTCCGGGACAGGGATTCTCTGAAGCTTTCTTT | CSAPPGQGFSEAFF
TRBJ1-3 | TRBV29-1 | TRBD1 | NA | TGCAGCGTGCGGGACAGCGGTGGAAACACCATATATTTT | CSVRDSGGNTIYF
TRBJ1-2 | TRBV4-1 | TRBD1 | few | TGCGCCAGCAGCCAATGGGGACAGGGTTTAGGTAACTATGGCTACACCTTC | CASSQWGQGLGNYGYTF
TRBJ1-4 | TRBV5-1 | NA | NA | TGCGCCAGCAGCTTGGGGGAGAATAAAGAAAAACTGTTTTTT | CASSLGENKEKLFF
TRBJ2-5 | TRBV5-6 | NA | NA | TGTGCCAGCAGCTTGATGGGATTCGGAGAGACCCAGTACTTC | CASSLMGFGETQYF
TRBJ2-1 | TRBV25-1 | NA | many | TGTGCCAGCAGTGAAAATGAGCAGTTCTTC | CASSENEQFF
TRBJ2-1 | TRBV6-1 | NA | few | TGTGCCAGCAGTGAAGCGGCCCAGCGAGAGCAGTTCTTC | CASSEAAQREQFF
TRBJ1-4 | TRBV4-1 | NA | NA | TGCGCCAGCCGGACGTTCTTGGATGAAAAACTGTTTTTT | CASRTFLDEKLFF
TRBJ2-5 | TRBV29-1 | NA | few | TGCAGCGTTGGACCGAAGTTGAGGGAGACCCAGTACTTC | CSVGPKLRETQYF
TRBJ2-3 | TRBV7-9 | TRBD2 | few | TGTGCCAGCGCCTCTTTACTAGCGGGAGTAAAAGATACGCAGTATTTT | CASASLLAGVKDTQYF
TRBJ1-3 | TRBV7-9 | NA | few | TGTGCCAGCAGCCTCGGGACACCTGGGTCTGGAAACACCATATATTTT | CASSLGTPGSGNTIYF
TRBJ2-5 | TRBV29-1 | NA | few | TGCAGCGTTGTACCGGGTCAAGAGACCCAGTACTTC | CSVVPGQETQYF
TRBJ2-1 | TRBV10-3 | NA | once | TGTGCCATCAGTAGGGCGGGGAACAACAATGAGCAGTTCTTC | CAISRAGNNNEQFF
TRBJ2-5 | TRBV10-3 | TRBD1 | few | TGTGCCATCAGTGAGTCGGGGACAGGAGAGACCCAGTACTTC | CAISESGTGETQYF
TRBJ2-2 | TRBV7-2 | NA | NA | TGTGCCAGCAGCTCCTCGACTCAGGGCGCCGGGGAGCTGTTTTTT | CASSSSTQGAGELFF
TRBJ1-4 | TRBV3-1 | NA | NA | TGTGCCAGCTGCCTAGGGGGAACTAATGAAAAACTGTTTTTT | CASCLGGTNEKLFF
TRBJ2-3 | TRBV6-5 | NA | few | TGTGCCACCATGGCCCCGGGGCAGGGCACAGATACGCAGTATTTT | CATMAPGQGTDTQYF
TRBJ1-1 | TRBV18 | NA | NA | TGTGCCAGCTCATCTGGGCACAACACTGAAGCTTTCTTT | CASSSGHNTEAFF
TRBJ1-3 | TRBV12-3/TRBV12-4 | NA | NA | TGTGCCAGCAGTGCCGGAGCCTTCATCTCTGGAAACACCATATATTTT | CASSAGAFISGNTIYF
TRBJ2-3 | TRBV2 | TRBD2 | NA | TGTGCCAGCAGTGATTTTCCGGCGGGAGGGGATACTAGCACAGATACGCAGTATTTT | CASSDFPAGGDTSTDTQYF
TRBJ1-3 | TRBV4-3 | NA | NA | TGCGCCAGCAGCCAAGATTGGGAGAACTCTGGAAACACCATATATTTT | CASSQDWENSGNTIYF
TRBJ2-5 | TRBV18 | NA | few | TGTGCCAGCTCCCGGCGTCAGCGTCTCCAAGAGACCCAGTACTTC | CASSRRQRLQETQYF
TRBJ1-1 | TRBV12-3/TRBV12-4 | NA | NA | TGTGCCAGCAGTCTGTCGGGACAACAGAACACTGAAGCTTTCTTT | CASSLSGQQNTEAFF
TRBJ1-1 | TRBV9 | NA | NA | TGTGCCAGCAGCCCCTCGGTACAGTCGAACACTGAAGCTTTCTTT | CASSPSVQSNTEAFF